Below, 18 T cell receptor beta chains from the same sample are listed, as sequenced in a study of shared clonotypes between healthy human individuals. The protocol was immunoSEQ multiplex PCR, while the TCRdb copy is restricted to in-frame clones and leaves out a portion. The sample records about 2.2 million clones, more than 85% being singletons. Only CD45RO-negative cells positively selected for CCR7 counted as naive CD8 cells, so terminally differentiated effector memory CD45RA+ cells were excluded. Sample: naive CD8+ T cells from PBMCs. The receptors stem from a man aged 18 to 30 in good health. Some clones in this sample may be carry-over from other donors' samples.

The gene calls are TRBV28 and TRBJ1-5; a weak D match, TRBD1 (5 bases). Germline loops: CDR1 MDHEN, CDR2 SYDVKM. Trimming left V 1 base short and J 4 bases short, with 11 bases between. This CDR3 is 15 amino acids long. The CDR3 DNA reads TGTGCCAGCAGTTTATACCTGACAGCGAATCAGCCCCAGCATTTT. Protein: CASSLYLTANQPQHF.

The rearrangement links TRBV6-1 to TRBJ2-7; 7 bases agree with TRBD1. The length of the CDR3 is 15 residues. V lost 7 bases, J lost 2 bases, and 11 bases stayed unmatched. Germline lookup yields CDR1 MNHNS and CDR2 SASEGT. CDR3 residues: CASIQRQGWAYEQYF. CDR3 nucleotides: TGTGCCAGCATTCAGCGACAGGGTTGGGCCTACGAGCAGTACTTC.

The chain uses TRBV28 and TRBJ1-4, with 7 nucleotides matching TRBD1. With V trimmed by 6 bases and J by 4 bases, 2 bases remained unmatched. This CDR3 region has 13 residues. CDR1 is MDHEN and CDR2 is SYDVKM in the germline V gene. CDR3 bases: TGTGCCAGCAGGGACAGGATTAATGAAAAACTGTTTTTT. It is translated as CASRDRINEKLFF.

This chain connects TRBV30 to TRBJ1-2, with D perhaps TRBD1 (6 bases). In germline, CDR1 is GTSNPN, CDR2 SVGIG (reference sequence). This CDR3 region has 12 residues. With 3 bases removed from V and 8 bases from J, the gap between germline ends came to 13 bases. Here the CDR3 DNA reads TGTGCCTGGAGCACAGGGACGAACGGCTACACCTTC. Protein sequence: CAWSTGTNGYTF.

The rearrangement uses TRBV29-1 and TRBJ2-5; D might be TRBD1 (6 bases). The better agreement between TRBJ2-7 and the DNA end casts doubt on the J call. Germline V lookup: CDR1 SQVTM, CDR2 ANQGSEA. This CDR3 is 13 amino acids long. The CDR3 loop is CSGGGQGPYEQYF. The CDR3 DNA reads as TGCAGCGGAGGGGGTCAGGGCCCCTACGAGCAGTACTTC.

The chain recombines TRBV30 with TRBJ2-3; tentatively, D is TRBD1 (6 bases). This CDR3 is 14 amino acids long. Germline V gives CDR1 GTSNPN, CDR2 SVGIG (reference sequence). The V gene lost 3 bases and the J gene lost 4 bases, with 14 bases spanning the gap. The CDR3 region is CAWRGRGTPDTQYF. CDR3 sequence (DNA): TGTGCCTGGAGGGGCAGGGGAACTCCAGATACGCAGTATTTT.

The V and J genes are TRBV10-3 and TRBJ1-1, with unresolved D. The CDR3 runs to 14 residues. Trimming stripped 4 bases from V and 4 bases from J, with 13 bases between. Germline lookup yields CDR1 ENHRY and CDR2 SYGVKD. The CDR3 loop is CAISGHGVSTEAFF. The CDR3 coding sequence is TGTGCCATCAGTGGGCACGGAGTCAGCACTGAAGCTTTCTTT.

This clone was counted a single time. The V and J genes are TRBV1 and TRBJ2-2; TRBD1 is the table's D call and was not checked against the DNA. TRBV1 is designated a pseudogene. This CDR3 is 19 amino acids long. CDR3 coding DNA: TGCACCAGCAGCCAAGGCCCGGGACACGCGAGCGCGAACACCGGGGAGCTGTTTTTT. Translated: CTSSQGPGHASANTGELFF.

This clone was seen just once. The chain uses TRBV4-1 and TRBJ2-7; D not certain. Germline CDR1 is MGHRA and CDR2 is YSYEKL. Trimming removed 1 base from V and 5 bases from J, with 9 bases in between. CDR3 size: 13 residues. In DNA form, the CDR3 reads TGCGCCAGCAGCCAAGTTTCGGGTAACGAGCAGTACTTC. Translated: CASSQVSGNEQYF.

The chain joins TRBV19 to TRBJ2-1, with 9 bases fitting TRBD2. From germline, CDR1 is LNHDA and CDR2 SQIVND (reference sequence). CDR3 size: 15 residues. After removal of 3 bases from V and 4 bases from J, the junction contained 4 bases not matched to a gene. This CDR3 is CASSITSGRYNEQFF. CDR3 sequence (DNA): TGTGCCAGTAGTATCACCAGCGGGAGGTACAATGAGCAGTTCTTC.

The chain joins TRBV4-1 to TRBJ2-3, with D possibly being TRBD2 (6 bases). The V and J ends lost 2 bases and 5 bases respectively, with 11 bases between them. Germline CDR1 is MGHRA and CDR2 is YSYEKL. The length of the CDR3 is 14 residues. CDR3 DNA: TGCGCCAGCAGCCAACAGGACGGGAGAGATACGCAGTATTTT. It codes for CASSQQDGRDTQYF.

On this clone itself: A read error may account for a junction end that differs from germline. The genes are TRBV4-3 and TRBJ1-2; possible D gene TRBD1, 6 bases. This CDR3 region has 11 residues. Germline CDR1 LGHNA, CDR2 YSLEER. The chain's CDR3 is CASSKGQTVSF. In DNA form, the CDR3 reads TGCGCCAGCAGCAAAGGACAGACCGTAAGCTTC.

V is TRBV27 and J is TRBJ2-7; tentatively, D is TRBD1 (7 bases). This CDR3 spans 16 amino acids. Germline CDR1 reads MNHEY; CDR2 reads SMNVEV (reference sequence). V lost 3 bases and J lost 4, with 19 bases in between. CDR3 sequence (DNA): TGTGCCAGCAGTTTCAGCAGGGGGGAAGCGGAGTACGAGCAGTACTTC. It specifies CASSFSRGEAEYEQYF.

The J gene is TRBJ2-7, the V gene TRBV6-6, with a weak D call TRBD1 (6 bases). The CDR3 has 14 amino acids. Germline CDR1 MNHNY, CDR2 SVGAGI (reference sequence). The V end lost 2 bases, the J end lost 4 bases, and 12 bases lay between the germline ends. CDR3 nucleotides: TGTGCCAGCAGTTACGTTGGCAGGGGTTACGAGCAGTACTTC. It specifies CASSYVGRGYEQYF.

This chain joins TRBV11-2 and TRBJ2-7, with 12 bases aligning to TRBD2. The V and J ends lost 5 bases and 4 bases, in that order; junction bases with no gene match: 6. The germline gives CDR1 SGHAT, CDR2 FQNNGV. CDR3 size: 15 residues. The CDR3 DNA reads TGTGCCAGCAGCGATCGGACTAGCGGGGAATACGAGCAGTACTTC. This gives the protein CASSDRTSGEYEQYF.

The chain links TRBV28 to TRBJ2-1; D gene uncertain. The ends were cut back, 8 bases at V and 0 bases at J, with 14 bases in the middle. Germline CDR1 and CDR2: MDHEN and SYDVKM. The CDR3 has 15 residues. CDR3 in DNA: TGTGCCAGCTCTCGTGGGATCCGCTCCTACAATGAGCAGTTCTTC. It encodes CASSRGIRSYNEQFF.

This chain joins TRBV9 and TRBJ2-3; D might be TRBD1 or TRBD2, each matching 5 bases. CDR1 is SGDLS and CDR2 is YYNGEE in the germline V gene. The CDR3 has 16 amino acids. Trimming pared 4 bases from V and 2 bases from J, leaving 17 bases between. CDR3 residues: CASSLGATGLTDTQYF. CDR3 DNA sequence: TGTGCCAGCAGCCTCGGGGCTACGGGTCTCACAGATACGCAGTATTTT.

A word on this clone: The sample has other DNA sequences that encode this CDR3 too. The V gene is TRBV7-9, the J gene TRBJ1-2, with D maybe TRBD1 (6 bases). This CDR3 spans 11 amino acids. Germline V gives CDR1 SEHNR, CDR2 FQNEAQ (reference sequence). Deletions cut 5 bases from V and 8 bases from J, with 9 bases between. The chain's CDR3 is CASSPQGGYTF. CDR3 sequence (DNA): TGTGCCAGCAGCCCCCAGGGGGGCTACACCTTC.